Given below is one T cell receptor beta chain in context. Its antigen is unidentified. Donors underwent one heparinised blood draw, 100 to 150 mL on average. Stem cell-like memory, regulatory, central memory and naive CD4+ cells were sorted via CD45RO/CCR7/CD25/CD127/CD95/CD27. The entry originates in a study of beta chain features in type 1 diabetes. General study results and limits: Compared to healthy donors, patients appeared to have naive, central memory and Treg TCRB repertoires that were more alike.

All of the isolated RNA was reverse transcribed, so expressed TCRB transcripts were sequenced. The assay was immunoSEQ multiplex PCR, and TCRdb's table has in-frame clones only and misses some. Found here are some 100,000 clones, about two fifths of them singletons; the top ten hold approximately 0.065%. V shed 4 bases and J 0 bases; nucleotides not matched to a gene: 11. From germline, CDR1 is SGHVS and CDR2 FNYEAQ. This CDR3 has 19 amino acids. Sample: stem cell memory CD4+ T cells from blood. The clonotype originates from a young woman in good health. The genes are TRBV7-6 and TRBJ2-1; 11 bases agree with TRBD2. The CDR3 nucleotides are TGTGCCAGCAGCTACTCCCAGGCTAGCGGGAGGTTCTCCTACAATGAGCAGTTCTTC. It yields the protein CASSYSQASGRFSYNEQFF.